This T cell receptor beta chain appears in the sequencing data of a study of CD8+ T cells in alopecia areata. The CDR3 spans 18 residues. In germline, CDR1 is SGHVS, CDR2 FQNEAQ. V was pared by 5 bases and J by 1 base, with 11 bases of the junction left unmatched. Extracted from the samples, RNA was reverse transcribed into cDNA to serve as the sequencing template. This table comes from immunoSEQ multiplex PCR, and its TCRdb copy is limited to in-frame clones, with some not included. The sample lists 150,000 or so clones, around 47% occurring once. The chain has TRBV7-8 and TRBJ2-5, with 12 bases fitting TRBD2. Material: CD4+ T cells sorted from blood. The TCR comes from a human donor with alopecia areata. The CDR3 loop reads CASSNLAGGPRVQETQYF. Here the CDR3 DNA reads TGTGCCAGCAGCAATCTAGCGGGAGGGCCGAGAGTCCAAGAGACCCAGTACTTC.